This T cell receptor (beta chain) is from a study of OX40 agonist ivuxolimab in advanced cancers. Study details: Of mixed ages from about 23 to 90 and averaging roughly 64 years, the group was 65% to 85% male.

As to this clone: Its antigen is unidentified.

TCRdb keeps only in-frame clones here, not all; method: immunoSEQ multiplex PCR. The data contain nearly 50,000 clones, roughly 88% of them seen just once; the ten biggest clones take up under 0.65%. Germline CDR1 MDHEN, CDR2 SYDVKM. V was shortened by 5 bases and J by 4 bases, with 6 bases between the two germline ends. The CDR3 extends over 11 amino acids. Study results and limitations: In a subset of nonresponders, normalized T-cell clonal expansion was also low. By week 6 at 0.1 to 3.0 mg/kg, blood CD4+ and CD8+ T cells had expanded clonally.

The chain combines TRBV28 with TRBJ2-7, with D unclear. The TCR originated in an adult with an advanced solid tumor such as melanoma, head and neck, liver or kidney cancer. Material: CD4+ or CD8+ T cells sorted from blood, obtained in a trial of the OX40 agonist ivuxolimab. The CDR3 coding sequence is TGTGCCAGCAGTGTTAGATACGAGCAGTACTTC. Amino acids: CASSVRYEQYF.